These T cell receptor beta chains were read from a single sample in a study of OX40 agonist ivuxolimab in advanced cancers. Here immunoSEQ multiplex PCR was the method, and the copy in TCRdb shows in-frame clones only, minus some. Altogether more than 80,000 clones are present, under 95% being singletons, with the ten largest covering around 1.5%. The specimen was CD4+ or CD8+ T cells sorted from blood, collected in a trial of the OX40 agonist ivuxolimab. The receptors were sampled from an adult with an advanced solid tumor such as melanoma, head and neck, liver or kidney cancer. The CDR3 runs from the conserved cysteine through the conserved F or W. A D gene is named only where the DNA matches it firmly.

j_call	d_call	cdr3_length	v_call	cdr3_aa
TRBJ2-3	-	15	TRBV6-1	CASTARGLKADTQYF
TRBJ1-2	-	14	TRBV14	CASSQGSGGYGYTF
TRBJ2-1	TRBD2	14	TRBV19	CARGGGSGNNEQFF
TRBJ2-5	TRBD2	15	TRBV6-4	CARRSSGRFKETQYF
TRBJ1-2	-	16	TRBV4-2	CASSQQGTLSNYGYTF
TRBJ2-2	TRBD2	17	TRBV28	CASTNIAGTPYGGELFF
TRBJ2-1	-	16	TRBV28	CASSSGTASSYNEQFF
TRBJ2-1	-	13	TRBV5-1	CASSFGTIGEQFF
TRBJ2-7	-	13	TRBV2	CASRTVSSYEQYF
TRBJ2-7	TRBD1	15	TRBV11-2	CASSLGWDRGNEQYF
TRBJ2-3	-	15	TRBV10-3	CAISERGDAADTQYF
TRBJ2-1	TRBD1	15	TRBV18	CASSDDRVPGNEQFF
TRBJ1-2	-	15	TRBV5-4	CASSSRRVLGYGYTF
TRBJ1-1	TRBD1	14	TRBV11-3	CASSLPDRRTEAFF
TRBJ2-5	-	13	TRBV19	CASSTAGQETQYF
TRBJ1-1	-	13	TRBV5-5	CASSGSWGPEAFF
TRBJ2-2	TRBD2	16	TRBV5-6	CASSLVRASGGRELFF
TRBJ2-5	-	13	TRBV5-4	CASSLHGVETQYF
TRBJ1-5	-	16	TRBV6-1	CASSEQRPHSNQPQHF
TRBJ2-3	-	14	TRBV30	CAWSEMRGTDTQYF
TRBJ1-2	-	13	TRBV2	CASSDPGIYGYTF
TRBJ1-1	-	14	TRBV10-2	CASSESRGDTEAFF
TRBJ1-2	TRBD1	15	TRBV9	CASSVGQGANYGYTF
TRBJ1-5	-	15	TRBV15	CATSRAGAVDQPQHF
TRBJ1-1	-	11	TRBV11-2	CASRENTEAFF
TRBJ2-3	TRBD2	20	TRBV10-1	CASSGFTSGPPFLSTDTQYF
TRBJ2-7	-	17	TRBV11-3	CASSLDLPHEGSYEQYF
TRBJ2-1	-	12	TRBV7-2	CASSLVQGEQFF
TRBJ2-1	-	11	TRBV5-1	CASSHYNEQFF
TRBJ2-1	-	10	TRBV6-1	CASSHNEQFF
TRBJ1-5	-	15	TRBV19	CATRGGGQGRTPQHF
TRBJ2-5	TRBD2	17	TRBV18	CASSPPVQLATQETQYF
TRBJ2-1	-	14	TRBV5-1	CASSLDALNNEQFF
TRBJ2-2	TRBD2	20	TRBV19	CASSPFTGTSGPRSTGELFF
TRBJ1-5	-	14	TRBV7-3	CASSHYRDNQPQHF
TRBJ2-1	-	15	TRBV6-6	CASSYILAGAGEQFF
TRBJ1-1	-	12	TRBV30	CAWDLGNTEAFF
TRBJ2-7	-	11	TRBV28	CASGTPAGTYF
TRBJ1-3	TRBD1	14	TRBV19	CASRADRAGNTIYF
TRBJ2-2	-	14	TRBV6-5	CASSYGQVAGELFF
-	-	16	TRBV5-1	CASSLGAGASSYEQYF
TRBJ2-1	-	16	TRBV2	CASSILGASAHNEQFF
TRBJ2-5	-	17	TRBV9	CASSVSFVGGGQETQYF
TRBJ1-2	-	13	TRBV6-6	CASSRRGSYGSTF
TRBJ2-7	-	13	TRBV7-2	CASSLASPGEQYF
TRBJ2-5	-	15	TRBV6-5	CASSTLGGSRVTQYF
TRBJ2-5	-	16	TRBV7-9	CASSLRLAGGQETQYF
TRBJ2-7	TRBD2	15	TRBV27	CASSHRTSEGGEQYF
TRBJ2-5	TRBD1	14	TRBV27	CASRERQGAETQYF
TRBJ2-1	-	11	TRBV20-1	CSARGYNEQFF
TRBJ1-3	-	13	TRBV30	CAWSQGTGNTIYF
TRBJ1-5	-	12	TRBV6-6	CASSGGGQPQHF
TRBJ1-1	TRBD1	14	TRBV11-2	CASSWGQGGTEAFF
TRBJ1-3	-	15	TRBV30	CAWSESGTTGNTIYF
TRBJ2-7	-	13	TRBV5-1	CASSLADGYEQYF
TRBJ2-1	TRBD2	12	TRBV7-2	CASSFSGREQFF
TRBJ1-1	TRBD1	16	TRBV18	CASSPQGQVLNTEAFF